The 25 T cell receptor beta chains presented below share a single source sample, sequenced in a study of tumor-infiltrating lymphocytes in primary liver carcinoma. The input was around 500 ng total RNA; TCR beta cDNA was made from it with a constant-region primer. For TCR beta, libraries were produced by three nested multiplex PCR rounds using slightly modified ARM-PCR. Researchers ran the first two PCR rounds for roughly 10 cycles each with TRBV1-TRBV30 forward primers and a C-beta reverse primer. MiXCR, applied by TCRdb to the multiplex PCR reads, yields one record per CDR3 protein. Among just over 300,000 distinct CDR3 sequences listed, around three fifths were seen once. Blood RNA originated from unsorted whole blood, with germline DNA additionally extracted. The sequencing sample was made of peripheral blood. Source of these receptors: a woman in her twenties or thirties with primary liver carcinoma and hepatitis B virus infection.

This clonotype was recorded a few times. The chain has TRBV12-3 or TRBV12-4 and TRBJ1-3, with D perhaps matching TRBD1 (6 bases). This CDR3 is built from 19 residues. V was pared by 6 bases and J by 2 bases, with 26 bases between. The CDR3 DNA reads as TGTGCCAGCAGCGACTCGGCGGGCAGGGGCCGGAGTGCTGGAAACACCATATATTTT. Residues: CASSDSAGRGRSAGNTIYF.

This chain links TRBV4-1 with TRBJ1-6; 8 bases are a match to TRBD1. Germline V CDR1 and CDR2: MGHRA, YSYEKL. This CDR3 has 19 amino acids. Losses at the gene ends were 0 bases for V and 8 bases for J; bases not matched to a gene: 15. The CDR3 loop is CASSQDSPGAGGGYSPLHF. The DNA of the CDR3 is TGCGCCAGCAGCCAAGACTCCCCAGGGGCAGGGGGCGGTTATTCACCCCTCCACTTT.

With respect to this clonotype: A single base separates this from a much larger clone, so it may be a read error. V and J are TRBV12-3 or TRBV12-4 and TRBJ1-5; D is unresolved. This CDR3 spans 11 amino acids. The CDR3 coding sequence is TGTGCCAGCAGTTTGAATCAGCCCCACCATTTT. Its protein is CASSLNQPHHF.

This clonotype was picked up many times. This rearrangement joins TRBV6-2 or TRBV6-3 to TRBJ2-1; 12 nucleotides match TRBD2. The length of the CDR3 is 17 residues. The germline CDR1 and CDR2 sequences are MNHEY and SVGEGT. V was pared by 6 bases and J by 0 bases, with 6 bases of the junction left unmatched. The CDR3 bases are TGTGCCAGCAGCCTGACTAGCGGGAGTAGCTCCTACAATGAGCAGTTCTTC. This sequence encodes CASSLTSGSSSYNEQFF.

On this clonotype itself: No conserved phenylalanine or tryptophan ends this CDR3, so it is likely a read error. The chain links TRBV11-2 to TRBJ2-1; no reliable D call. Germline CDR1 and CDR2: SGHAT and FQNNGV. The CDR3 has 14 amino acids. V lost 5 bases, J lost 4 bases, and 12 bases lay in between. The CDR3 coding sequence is TGTGCCAGCAGCCTTGGACCGGATTACAATGAGCAGTTCTCC. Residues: CASSLGPDYNEQFS.

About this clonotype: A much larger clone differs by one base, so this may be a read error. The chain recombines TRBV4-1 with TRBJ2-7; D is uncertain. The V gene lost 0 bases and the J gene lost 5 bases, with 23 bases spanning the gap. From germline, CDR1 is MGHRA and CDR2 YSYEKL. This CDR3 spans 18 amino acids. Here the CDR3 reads CASSQDSGVVMGTHEQYF. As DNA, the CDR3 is TGCGCCAGCAGCCAAGATTCGGGTGTCGTGATGGGAACCCACGAGCAGTACTTC.

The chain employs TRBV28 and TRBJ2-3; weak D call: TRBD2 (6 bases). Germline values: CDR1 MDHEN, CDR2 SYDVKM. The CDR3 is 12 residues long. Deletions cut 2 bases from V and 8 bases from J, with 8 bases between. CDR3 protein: CASSLLASTQYF. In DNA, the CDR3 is TGTGCCAGCAGTTTACTAGCGTCTACGCAGTATTTT.

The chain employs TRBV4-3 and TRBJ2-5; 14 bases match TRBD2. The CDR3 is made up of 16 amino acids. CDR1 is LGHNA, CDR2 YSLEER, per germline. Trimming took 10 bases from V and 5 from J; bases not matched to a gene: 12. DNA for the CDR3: TGCGCCAACAACCAAGGGACTAGCGGGAGAACGGAGACCCAGTACTTC. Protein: CANNQGTSGRTETQYF.

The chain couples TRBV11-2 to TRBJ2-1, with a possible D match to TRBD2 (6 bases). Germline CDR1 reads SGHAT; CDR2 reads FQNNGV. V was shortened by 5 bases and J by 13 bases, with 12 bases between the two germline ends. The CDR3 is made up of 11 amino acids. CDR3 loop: CASSGGGNQFF. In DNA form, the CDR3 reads TGTGCCAGCAGCGGAGGAGGGAATCAGTTCTTC.

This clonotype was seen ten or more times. The CDR3: CASSPGQGISGYTF. The CDR3 region has the DNA TGCGCCAGCAGCCCGGGACAGGGAATTTCTGGCTACACCTTC. The chain links TRBV4-1 to TRBJ1-2, with 9 bases identical to TRBD1. CDR3 size: 14 residues. Trimming took 4 bases from V and 7 from J; bases not matched to a gene: 7. Germline lookup yields CDR1 MGHRA and CDR2 YSYEKL.

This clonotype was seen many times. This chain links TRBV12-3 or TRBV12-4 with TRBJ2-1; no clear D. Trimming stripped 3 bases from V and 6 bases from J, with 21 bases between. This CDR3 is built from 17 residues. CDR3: CASSFPAGRDSSNEQFF. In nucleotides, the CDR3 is TGTGCCAGCAGTTTCCCCGCCGGCCGTGATTCGAGCAATGAGCAGTTCTTC.

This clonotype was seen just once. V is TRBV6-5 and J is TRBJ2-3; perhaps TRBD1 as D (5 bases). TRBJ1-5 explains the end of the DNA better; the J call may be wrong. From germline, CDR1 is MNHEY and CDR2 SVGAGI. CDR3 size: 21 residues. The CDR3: CASSYSKPFRLASGTTDTQHF. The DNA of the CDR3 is TGTGCCAGCAGTTACTCGAAGCCATTTCGACTTGCTAGCGGGACTACAGATACGCAGCATTTT.

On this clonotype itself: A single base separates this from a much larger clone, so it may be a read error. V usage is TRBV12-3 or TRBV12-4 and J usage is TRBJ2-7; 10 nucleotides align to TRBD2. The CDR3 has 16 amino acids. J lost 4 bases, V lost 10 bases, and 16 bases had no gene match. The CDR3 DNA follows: TGTGCCAACAGCTCCCCGTCTAGCGGGAGAGGATACGAGCAGTACTTC. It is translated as CANSSPSSGRGYEQYF.

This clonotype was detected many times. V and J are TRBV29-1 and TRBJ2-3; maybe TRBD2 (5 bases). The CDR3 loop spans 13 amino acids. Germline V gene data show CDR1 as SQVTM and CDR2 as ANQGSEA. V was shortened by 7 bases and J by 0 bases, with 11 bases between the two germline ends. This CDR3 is CSGKRASTDTQYF. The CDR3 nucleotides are TGCAGCGGGAAGAGGGCTAGCACAGATACGCAGTATTTT.

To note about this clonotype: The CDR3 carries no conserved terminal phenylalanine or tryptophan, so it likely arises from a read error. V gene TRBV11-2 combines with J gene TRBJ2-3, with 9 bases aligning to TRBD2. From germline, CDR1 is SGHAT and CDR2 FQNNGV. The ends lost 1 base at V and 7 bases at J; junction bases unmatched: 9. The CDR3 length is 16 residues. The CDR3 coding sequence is TGTGCCAGCAGCTTAGTACCGAGCGGGAGGACAAATACGCAGTATCTT. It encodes CASSLVPSGRTNTQYL.

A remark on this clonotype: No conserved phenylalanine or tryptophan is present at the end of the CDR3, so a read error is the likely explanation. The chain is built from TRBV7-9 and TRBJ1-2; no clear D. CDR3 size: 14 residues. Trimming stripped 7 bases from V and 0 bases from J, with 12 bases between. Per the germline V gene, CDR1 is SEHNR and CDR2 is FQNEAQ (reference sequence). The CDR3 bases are TGTGCCAGCAAGCCGGGTATTTCTAACTATGGCTACACCCTC. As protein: CASKPGISNYGYTL.

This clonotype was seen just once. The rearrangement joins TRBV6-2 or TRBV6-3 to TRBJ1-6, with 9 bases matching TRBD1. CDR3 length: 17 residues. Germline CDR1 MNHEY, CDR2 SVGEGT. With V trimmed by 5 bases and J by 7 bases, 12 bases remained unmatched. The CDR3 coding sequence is TGTGCCAGCAGTCCTGGGACAGGGTCGCTATGGAATTCACCCCTCCACTTT. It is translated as CASSPGTGSLWNSPLHF.

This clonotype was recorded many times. The CDR3 loop reads CASRPGLAVYEQYF. The CDR3 region has the DNA TGTGCCAGCAGACCGGGACTAGCGGTATACGAGCAGTACTTC. This chain connects TRBV11-2 to TRBJ2-7; 11 positions match TRBD2. Germline V gene data show CDR1 as SGHAT and CDR2 as FQNNGV. The CDR3 has 14 residues. Trimming cost V 6 bases and J 4 bases; bases outside gene matches: 5.

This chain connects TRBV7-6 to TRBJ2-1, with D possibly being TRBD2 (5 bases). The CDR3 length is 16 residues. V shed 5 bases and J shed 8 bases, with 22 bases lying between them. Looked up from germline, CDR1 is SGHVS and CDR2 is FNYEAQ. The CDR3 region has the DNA TGTGCCAGCAGCGATCCTCCTAGCAGGAGCACGGATGAGCAGTTCTTC. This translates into CASSDPPSRSTDEQFF.

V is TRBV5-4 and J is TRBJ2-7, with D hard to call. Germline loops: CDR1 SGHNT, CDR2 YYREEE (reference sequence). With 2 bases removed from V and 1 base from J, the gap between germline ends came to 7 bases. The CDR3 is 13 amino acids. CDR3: CASSFMGSYEQYF. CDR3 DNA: TGTGCCAGCAGCTTTATGGGGTCCTACGAGCAGTACTTC.

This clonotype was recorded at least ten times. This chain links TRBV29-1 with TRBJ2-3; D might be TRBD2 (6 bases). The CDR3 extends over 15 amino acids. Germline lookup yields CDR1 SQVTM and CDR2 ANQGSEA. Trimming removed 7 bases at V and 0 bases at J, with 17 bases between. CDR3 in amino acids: CSAVGGPSSTDTQYF. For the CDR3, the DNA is TGCAGCGCCGTCGGAGGGCCTTCTAGCACAGATACGCAGTATTTT.

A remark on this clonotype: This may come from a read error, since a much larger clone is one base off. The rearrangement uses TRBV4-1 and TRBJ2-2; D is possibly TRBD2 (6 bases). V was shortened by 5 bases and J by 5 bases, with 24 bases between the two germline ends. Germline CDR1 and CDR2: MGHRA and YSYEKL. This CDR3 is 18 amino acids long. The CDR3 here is CASSSRAGRLVRTGELFF. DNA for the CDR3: TGCGCCAGCAGCTCCCGGGCGGGGCGACTAGTTAGGACCGGGGAGCTGTTTTTT.

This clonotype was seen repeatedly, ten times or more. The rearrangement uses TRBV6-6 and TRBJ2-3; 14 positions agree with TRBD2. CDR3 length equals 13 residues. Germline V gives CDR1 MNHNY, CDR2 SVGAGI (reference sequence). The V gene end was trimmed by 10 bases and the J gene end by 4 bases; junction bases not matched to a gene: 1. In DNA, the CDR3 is TGTGCCATGGGACTAGCGGGAGCAGATACGCAGTATTTT. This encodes CAMGLAGADTQYF.

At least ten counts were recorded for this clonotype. CDR3 amino acids: CAISERQGIEQPQHF. CDR3 nucleotides: TGTGCCATCAGTGAGAGGCAGGGGATCGAACAGCCCCAGCATTTT. This chain links TRBV10-3 with TRBJ1-5; maybe TRBD1 (6 bases). Germline values: CDR1 ENHRY, CDR2 SYGVKD. The V end was cut by 2 bases, the J end by 7 bases, with 15 bases between. The CDR3 is 15 amino acids.

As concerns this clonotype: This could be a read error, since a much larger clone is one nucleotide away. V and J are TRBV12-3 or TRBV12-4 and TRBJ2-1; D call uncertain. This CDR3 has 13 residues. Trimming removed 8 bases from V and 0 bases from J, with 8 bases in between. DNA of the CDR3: TGTGCCAGCGGTGTCCACTCCTACAATGAGCAGTTCTTC. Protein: CASGVHSYNEQFF.